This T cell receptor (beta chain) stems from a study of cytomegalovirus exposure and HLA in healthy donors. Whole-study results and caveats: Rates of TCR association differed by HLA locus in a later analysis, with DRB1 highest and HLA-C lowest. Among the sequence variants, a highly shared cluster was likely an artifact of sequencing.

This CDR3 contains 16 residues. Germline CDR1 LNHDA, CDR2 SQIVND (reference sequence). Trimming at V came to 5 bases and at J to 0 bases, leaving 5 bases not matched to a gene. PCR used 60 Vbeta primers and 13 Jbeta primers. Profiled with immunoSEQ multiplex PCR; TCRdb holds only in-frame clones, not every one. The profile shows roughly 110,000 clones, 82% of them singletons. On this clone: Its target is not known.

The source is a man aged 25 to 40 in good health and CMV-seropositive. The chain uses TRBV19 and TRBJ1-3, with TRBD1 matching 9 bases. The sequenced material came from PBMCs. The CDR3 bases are TGTGCCAGTAGTTTACAGGGGGCGCTCTCTGGAAACACCATATATTTT. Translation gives CASSLQGALSGNTIYF.